These 17 T cell receptor beta chains came from one sample sequenced in a study of T-cell memory formation after mild COVID-19. TCRdb redid the calling of the 5' RACE reads with MiXCR, one entry per CDR3 protein. Here the sample spans about 560,000 distinct CDR3 sequences, roughly 17% being singletons. The sequencing sample was made of PBMCs or a T cell subset sorted from them (not recorded which). These receptors all come from an adult woman who had mild COVID-19 (a few samples of this study predate the infection). Cell type and time point are not known.

This clonotype turned up a few times. This sequence joins TRBV20-1 and TRBJ2-5; D uncertain. The germline gives CDR1 DFQATT, CDR2 SNEGSKA (reference sequence). This CDR3 is built from 13 residues. V was shortened by 2 bases and J by 5 bases, with 12 bases between the two germline ends. This chain's CDR3 is CSARLPGWETQYF. In nucleotides, the CDR3 is TGCAGTGCTAGACTGCCCGGCTGGGAGACCCAGTACTTC.

This chain links TRBV7-9 with TRBJ2-7; a possible D gene is TRBD1 (6 bases). The CDR3 spans 16 residues. Germline V gives CDR1 SEHNR, CDR2 FQNEAQ (reference sequence). V was shortened by 5 bases and J by 3 bases, with 20 bases between the two germline ends. CDR3 residues: CASSPQPGQGDYEQYF. The CDR3 DNA reads TGTGCCAGCAGCCCTCAACCGGGACAAGGTGACTACGAGCAGTACTTC.

The V and J genes are TRBV20-1 and TRBJ2-5, with a tentative D call TRBD1 (5 bases). In germline, CDR1 is DFQATT, CDR2 SNEGSKA (reference sequence). The CDR3 has 12 residues. V was shortened by 3 bases and J by 4 bases, with 9 bases between the two germline ends. The CDR3 DNA follows: TGCAGTGCTAGTCGGCAGGGAGAGACCCAGTACTTC. The encoded protein is CSASRQGETQYF.

The CDR3 nucleotides are TGTGCCAGAAGATTTATTCCGGGACAGGGGAACAAGCGGGGCCTCACAGATACGCAGTATTTT. Protein sequence: CARRFIPGQGNKRGLTDTQYF. The chain combines TRBV27 with TRBJ2-3; 10 bases are a match to TRBD1. V gave up 9 bases and J gave up 2 bases; unmatched junction bases: 26. The length of the CDR3 is 21 residues. Germline CDR1 and CDR2: MNHEY and SMNVEV (reference sequence).

This clonotype came up many times. The chain carries TRBV29-1 and TRBJ2-1; D uncertain. The CDR3 consists of 16 residues. The V end lost 0 bases, the J end lost 1 base, and 13 bases lay between the germline ends. Germline CDR1 is SQVTM and CDR2 is ANQGSEA. The CDR3 is CSVEEARSMSYNEQFF. The CDR3 region has the DNA TGCAGCGTTGAAGAGGCGCGAAGTATGTCCTACAATGAGCAGTTCTTC.

This clonotype was seen a handful of times. The gene calls are TRBV12-3 or TRBV12-4 and TRBJ1-2; 9 bases are shared with TRBD1. This CDR3 is 15 amino acids long. The V and J ends lost 7 bases and 9 bases, in that order; junction bases with no gene match: 15. The CDR3 reads CASTDGQGRHRSYTF. CDR3 bases: TGTGCCAGCACCGACGGACAGGGGCGACACCGGAGCTACACCTTC.

The CDR3 sequence is CASSQGRLRGNTEAFF. DNA of the CDR3: TGCGCCAGCAGCCAAGGAAGGCTGCGGGGGAACACTGAAGCTTTCTTT. The J gene is TRBJ1-1, the V gene TRBV4-1; unclear D gene. CDR3 size: 16 residues. V lost 1 base and J lost 1, with 13 bases in between. Per the germline V gene, CDR1 is MGHRA and CDR2 is YSYEKL.

This clonotype was counted only a few times. DNA for the CDR3: TGTGCCAGCATCGCCGGGACTAGCGGGGGCTACGAGCAGTACTTC. This encodes CASIAGTSGGYEQYF. The rearrangement joins TRBV2 to TRBJ2-7; 14 bases map to TRBD2. CDR1 is SNHLY, CDR2 FYNNEI, per germline. This CDR3 region has 15 residues. Trimming removed 7 bases from V and 3 bases from J; junction bases left unmatched: 5.

V gene TRBV3-1 combines with J gene TRBJ1-4; TRBD1 might be the D (6 bases). The CDR3 has 15 residues. V was trimmed by 1 base and J by 4 bases, leaving 10 bases between them. From germline, CDR1 is LGHDT and CDR2 YNNKEL (reference sequence). The CDR3 DNA follows: TGTGCCAGCAGCCAAGTGGGAGGGGGTAATGAAAAACTGTTTTTT. The encoded protein is CASSQVGGGNEKLFF.

The chain is built from TRBV30 and TRBJ1-2; 8 bases are a match to TRBD1. The CDR3 runs 14 residues. Germline-derived CDR1 and CDR2 are GTSNPN and SVGIG (reference sequence). J gave up 8 bases and V 3 bases, and 11 bases lay outside the gene matches. The chain's CDR3 is CAWSHSGQGQGYTF. CDR3 nucleotides: TGTGCCTGGAGCCACTCCGGACAGGGCCAGGGCTACACCTTC.

V is TRBV2 and J is TRBJ2-7, with D possibly matching TRBD1 (6 bases). The CDR3 consists of 12 residues. V was shortened by 5 bases and J by 6 bases, with 11 bases between the two germline ends. Germline CDR1 SNHLY, CDR2 FYNNEI. This chain's CDR3 is CASSIQGPEQYF. The DNA for the CDR3 is TGTGCCAGCAGTATACAGGGACCCGAGCAGTACTTC.

J is TRBJ2-1 and V is TRBV7-2; 7 nucleotides match TRBD1. Trimming cost V 5 bases and J 0 bases; bases outside gene matches: 4. The CDR3 loop spans 15 amino acids. Germline CDR1 reads SGHTA; CDR2 reads FQGNSA. CDR3 DNA sequence: TGTGCCAGCAGCGAGGGGGCTTACTCCTACAATGAGCAGTTCTTC. Translated, it gives CASSEGAYSYNEQFF.

This clonotype was detected a few times. The chain combines TRBV11-2 with TRBJ1-2; no clear D. With 6 bases removed from V and 3 bases from J, the gap between germline ends came to 20 bases. Germline V gene data show CDR1 as SGHAT and CDR2 as FQNNGV. There are 16 residues in the CDR3. The CDR3 region has the DNA TGTGCCAGCAGACCCCCGGGTGGTCGGGCGGACTATGGCTACACCTTC. Its protein is CASRPPGGRADYGYTF.

This clonotype was detected only a few times. V gene TRBV20-1 combines with J gene TRBJ2-1; 8 bases fit TRBD2. CDR3 length equals 17 residues. Germline V gives CDR1 DFQATT, CDR2 SNEGSKA (reference sequence). The V gene end was trimmed by 6 bases and the J gene end by 0 bases; junction bases not matched to a gene: 13. Written as DNA, the CDR3 is TGCAGTGCCCTGACAGCGGGGGAACCCTACTCCTACAATGAGCAGTTCTTC. Its protein is CSALTAGEPYSYNEQFF.

This chain connects TRBV6-6 to TRBJ1-6; D gene ambiguous. The V end was cut by 0 bases, the J end by 8 bases, with 20 bases between. The length of the CDR3 is 18 residues. CDR1 and CDR2 from the germline V gene are MNHNY and SVGAGI (reference sequence). The CDR3 nucleotides read TGTGCCAGCAGTTACTCGAGAAGGGAAGGCATCAGGCATTCACCCCTCCACTTT. Translation gives CASSYSRREGIRHSPLHF.

The chain uses TRBV4-3 and TRBJ2-7, with D possibly TRBD2 on 5 matching bases. This CDR3 has 14 amino acids. The germline V and J ends were trimmed by 1 base and 4 bases, with 11 bases remaining between them. The germline V gene encodes CDR1 LGHNA and CDR2 YSLEER. The chain's CDR3 is CASSQGERSYEQYF. The DNA for the CDR3 is TGCGCCAGCAGCCAAGGGGAGAGGTCTTACGAGCAGTACTTC.

This clonotype has only a few counts. V usage is TRBV12-3 or TRBV12-4 and J usage is TRBJ2-1, with 11 bases that match TRBD2. This CDR3 contains 17 residues. Germline trimming cut 6 bases from V and 9 bases from J; bases unmatched to any gene: 16. CDR3 protein: CASSPPRNSGRATEQFF. Here the CDR3 DNA reads TGTGCCAGCAGCCCCCCTCGGAATAGCGGGAGGGCCACTGAGCAGTTCTTC.